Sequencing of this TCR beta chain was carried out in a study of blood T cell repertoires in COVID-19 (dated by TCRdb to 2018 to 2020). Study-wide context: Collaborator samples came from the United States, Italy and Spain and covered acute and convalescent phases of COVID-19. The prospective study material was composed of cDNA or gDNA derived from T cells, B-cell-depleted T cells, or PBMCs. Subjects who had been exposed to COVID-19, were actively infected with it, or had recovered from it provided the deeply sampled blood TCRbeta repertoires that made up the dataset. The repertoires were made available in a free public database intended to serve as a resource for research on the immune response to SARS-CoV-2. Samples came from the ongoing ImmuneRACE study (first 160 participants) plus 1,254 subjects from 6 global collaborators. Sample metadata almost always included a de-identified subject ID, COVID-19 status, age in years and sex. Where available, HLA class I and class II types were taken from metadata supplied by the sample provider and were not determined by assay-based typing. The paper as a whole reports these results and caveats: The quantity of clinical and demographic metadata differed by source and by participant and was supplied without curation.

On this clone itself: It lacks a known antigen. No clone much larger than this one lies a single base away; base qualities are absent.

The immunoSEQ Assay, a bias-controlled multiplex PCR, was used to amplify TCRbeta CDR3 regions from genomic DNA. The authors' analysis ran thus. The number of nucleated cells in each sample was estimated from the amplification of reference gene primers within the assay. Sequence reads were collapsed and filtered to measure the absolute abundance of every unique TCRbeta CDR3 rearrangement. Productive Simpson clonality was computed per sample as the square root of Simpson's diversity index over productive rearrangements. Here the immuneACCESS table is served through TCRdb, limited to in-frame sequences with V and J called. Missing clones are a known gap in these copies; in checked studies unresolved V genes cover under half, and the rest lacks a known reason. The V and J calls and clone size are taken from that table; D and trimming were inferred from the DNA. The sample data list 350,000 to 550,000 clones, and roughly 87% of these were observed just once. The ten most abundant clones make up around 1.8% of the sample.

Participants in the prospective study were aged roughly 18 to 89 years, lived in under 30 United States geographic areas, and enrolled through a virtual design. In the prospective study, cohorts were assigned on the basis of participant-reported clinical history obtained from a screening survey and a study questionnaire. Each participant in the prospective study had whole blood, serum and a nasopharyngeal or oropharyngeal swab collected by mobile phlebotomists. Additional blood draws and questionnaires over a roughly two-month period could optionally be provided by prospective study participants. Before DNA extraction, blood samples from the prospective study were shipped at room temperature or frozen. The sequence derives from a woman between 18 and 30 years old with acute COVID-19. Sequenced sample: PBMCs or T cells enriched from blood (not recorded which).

The CDR3 reads CASNLASGSYNEQFF. Here is the DNA: TGTGCCAGCAATCTCGCTAGCGGTTCCTACAATGAGCAGTTCTTC. The chain joins TRBV7-2 to TRBJ2-1, and TRBD2 matches 7 of the central bases. From the cysteine up to the phenylalanine, the CDR3 has a length of 15 residues. Just the 45-base CDR3 DNA is kept, in frame starting at base 1. V has 7 bases trimmed and J has 1 base trimmed; junction bases matching no gene number 7. Reading the germline V gene gives CDR1 SGHTA and CDR2 FQGNSA.